The rows below give T cell receptor beta chains drawn from one sample of a study of CD8+CD57+ T cells in acquired aplastic anemia. MiXCR, applied by TCRdb to the reads, yields one record per CDR3 protein. The data hold 95,000 to 120,000 distinct CDR3 sequences, with 40% to 60% observed a single time. The material sequenced was sorted CD4+, CD8+, or CD8+CD57+ T cells (not recorded which) from PBMCs. Source of these receptors: a human donor in good health, serving as a control. Both conserved end residues are part of each CDR3. The D gene is left open where the match is weak. Some rows mark clone size as missing; the rest say once, few, many or name a class of expanded clone.

clone_size: NA
v_call: TRBV2
j_call: TRBJ2-3
d_call: TRBD1
cdr3_aa: CASSAGTGEGDTQYF
cdr3_nt: TGTGCCAGCAGTGCGGGGACAGGGGAGGGAGATACGCAGTATTTT

clone_size: few
v_call: TRBV6-5
j_call: TRBJ1-4
d_call: NA
cdr3_aa: CASSYSGGVGEKLFF
cdr3_nt: TGTGCCAGCAGTTACTCGGGGGGGGTAGGTGAAAAACTGTTTTTT

clone_size: NA
v_call: TRBV6-1
j_call: TRBJ1-6
d_call: NA
cdr3_aa: CASRISGSNSPLHF
cdr3_nt: TGTGCCAGCAGAATCTCAGGGAGCAATTCACCCCTCCACTTT

clone_size: NA
v_call: TRBV20-1
j_call: TRBJ1-6
d_call: NA
cdr3_aa: CSATTEPRHNSPLHF
cdr3_nt: TGCAGTGCCACTACAGAACCGAGACATAATTCACCCCTCCACTTT

clone_size: many
v_call: TRBV7-6
j_call: TRBJ2-7
d_call: NA
cdr3_aa: CASSPPGNSEQYF
cdr3_nt: TGTGCCAGCAGCCCGCCGGGTAATAGCGAGCAGTACTTC

clone_size: NA
v_call: TRBV10-3
j_call: TRBJ2-1
d_call: NA
cdr3_aa: CAISDSGLGNEQFF
cdr3_nt: TGTGCCATCAGTGATAGCGGACTGGGCAATGAGCAGTTCTTC

clone_size: NA
v_call: TRBV10-2
j_call: TRBJ1-5
d_call: NA
cdr3_aa: CASSFRVDQPQHF
cdr3_nt: TGCGCCAGCAGTTTTCGGGTTGATCAGCCCCAGCATTTT

clone_size: NA
v_call: TRBV10-3
j_call: TRBJ2-7
d_call: NA
cdr3_aa: CAISEDRTSYEQYF
cdr3_nt: TGTGCCATCAGTGAGGACAGAACCTCCTACGAGCAGTACTTC

clone_size: NA
v_call: TRBV7-9
j_call: TRBJ2-7
d_call: NA
cdr3_aa: CASSSEQGSYEQYF
cdr3_nt: TGTGCCAGCAGCTCCGAACAGGGTTCCTACGAGCAGTACTTC

clone_size: NA
v_call: TRBV2
j_call: TRBJ1-5
d_call: NA
cdr3_aa: CASRPSNQPQHF
cdr3_nt: TGTGCCAGCAGGCCTAGCAATCAGCCCCAGCATTTT

clone_size: NA
v_call: TRBV2
j_call: TRBJ2-1
d_call: NA
cdr3_aa: CASNGGNEQFF
cdr3_nt: TGTGCCAGCAACGGCGGCAATGAGCAGTTCTTC

clone_size: many
v_call: TRBV12-3/TRBV12-4
j_call: TRBJ1-1
d_call: NA
cdr3_aa: CASSISGSDPEAFF
cdr3_nt: TGTGCCAGCAGCATCTCGGGGTCAGATCCTGAAGCTTTCTTT

clone_size: NA
v_call: TRBV10-3
j_call: TRBJ2-7
d_call: NA
cdr3_aa: CATTGSYEQYF
cdr3_nt: TGTGCCACCACGGGATCCTACGAGCAGTACTTC

clone_size: NA
v_call: TRBV24-1
j_call: TRBJ2-1
d_call: TRBD2
cdr3_aa: CATSLAGGKNEQFF
cdr3_nt: TGTGCCACCAGTCTAGCGGGAGGGAAAAATGAGCAGTTCTTC

clone_size: few
v_call: TRBV7-6
j_call: TRBJ1-1
d_call: TRBD1
cdr3_aa: CASGRTGGAGTEAFF
cdr3_nt: TGTGCCAGCGGCCGAACAGGGGGCGCGGGAACTGAAGCTTTCTTT

clone_size: many
v_call: TRBV20-1
j_call: TRBJ2-1
d_call: TRBD2
cdr3_aa: CSARGLAGAYNEQFF
cdr3_nt: TGCAGTGCTAGAGGCCTAGCGGGGGCCTACAATGAGCAGTTCTTC

clone_size: NA
v_call: TRBV5-1
j_call: TRBJ2-3
d_call: NA
cdr3_aa: CASSHGEGGYTDTQYF
cdr3_nt: TGCGCCAGCAGCCATGGGGAGGGGGGTTACACAGATACGCAATATTTT

clone_size: NA
v_call: TRBV29-1
j_call: TRBJ1-1
d_call: NA
cdr3_aa: CSVEGGARTEAFF
cdr3_nt: TGCAGCGTTGAAGGCGGGGCAAGGACTGAAGCTTTCTTT

clone_size: NA
v_call: TRBV20-1
j_call: TRBJ2-7
d_call: NA
cdr3_aa: CSARVRVSYEQYF
cdr3_nt: TGCAGTGCTAGAGTTCGGGTGTCCTACGAGCAGTACTTC

clone_size: few
v_call: TRBV3-1
j_call: TRBJ2-5
d_call: NA
cdr3_aa: CASSQGGGGAAETQYF
cdr3_nt: TGTGCCAGCAGCCAAGGTGGGGGGGGGGCCGCGGAGACCCAGTACTTC

clone_size: NA
v_call: TRBV10-2
j_call: TRBJ1-1
d_call: NA
cdr3_aa: CASSEFNTEAFF
cdr3_nt: TGCGCCAGCAGTGAGTTCAACACTGAAGCTTTCTTT

clone_size: few
v_call: TRBV20-1
j_call: TRBJ1-6
d_call: NA
cdr3_aa: CSARARVRNSPLHF
cdr3_nt: TGCAGTGCTAGAGCAAGAGTCCGCAATTCACCCCTCCACTTT

clone_size: NA
v_call: TRBV19
j_call: TRBJ1-5
d_call: TRBD1
cdr3_aa: CASVDSTGGNQPQHF
cdr3_nt: TGTGCCAGTGTCGATTCGACAGGGGGAAATCAGCCCCAGCATTTT

clone_size: many
v_call: TRBV12-3/TRBV12-4
j_call: TRBJ1-1
d_call: NA
cdr3_aa: CASSFQEEAFF
cdr3_nt: TGTGCCAGCAGTTTCCAGGAGGAAGCTTTCTTT

clone_size: NA
v_call: TRBV7-2
j_call: TRBJ2-7
d_call: NA
cdr3_aa: CASSVVSEQYF
cdr3_nt: TGTGCCAGCAGCGTCGTCAGCGAGCAGTACTTC

clone_size: NA
v_call: TRBV7-9
j_call: TRBJ1-2
d_call: NA
cdr3_aa: CASLAEAIYGYTF
cdr3_nt: TGTGCTAGCCTCGCCGAGGCAATCTATGGCTACACCTTC

clone_size: NA
v_call: TRBV25-1
j_call: TRBJ2-7
d_call: TRBD1
cdr3_aa: CASRMGQGTYEQHF
cdr3_nt: TGTGCCAGCAGGATGGGACAGGGTACCTACGAGCAGCACTTC

clone_size: NA
v_call: TRBV7-7
j_call: TRBJ2-2
d_call: NA
cdr3_aa: CASSFSTGGELFF
cdr3_nt: TGTGCCAGCAGCTTCTCCACTGGCGGGGAGCTGTTTTTT

clone_size: NA
v_call: TRBV12-3/TRBV12-4
j_call: TRBJ2-4
d_call: TRBD1
cdr3_aa: CASSLGTGGQNIQYF
cdr3_nt: TGTGCCAGCAGTTTAGGGACAGGGGGGCAAAACATTCAGTACTTC

clone_size: NA
v_call: TRBV3-1
j_call: TRBJ2-7
d_call: TRBD1
cdr3_aa: CASSPWDRAYEQYF
cdr3_nt: TGTGCCAGCAGCCCCTGGGACAGGGCCTACGAGCAGTACTTC

clone_size: NA
v_call: TRBV20-1
j_call: TRBJ1-2
d_call: NA
cdr3_aa: CSAPSPSRVRYGYTF
cdr3_nt: TGCAGTGCACCTAGCCCCAGCAGGGTTCGGTATGGCTACACCTTC

clone_size: many
v_call: TRBV9
j_call: TRBJ2-4
d_call: NA
cdr3_aa: CASSGSKNIQYF
cdr3_nt: TGTGCCAGCAGCGGATCCAAAAACATTCAGTACTTC

clone_size: NA
v_call: TRBV15
j_call: TRBJ2-1
d_call: NA
cdr3_aa: CAARNGGLNKQFF
cdr3_nt: TGTGCCGCCCGCAACGGGGGCCTTAATAAGCAGTTCTTC

clone_size: many
v_call: TRBV20-1
j_call: TRBJ1-2
d_call: NA
cdr3_aa: CSARVGGTNYGYTF
cdr3_nt: TGCAGTGCTAGGGTCGGCGGTACTAACTATGGCTACACCTTC

clone_size: many
v_call: TRBV7-8
j_call: TRBJ1-2
d_call: NA
cdr3_aa: CASSLEDSGVGYTF
cdr3_nt: TGTGCCAGCAGCTTAGAGGACAGTGGCGTGGGCTACACCTTC

clone_size: few
v_call: TRBV20-1
j_call: TRBJ2-5
d_call: TRBD2
cdr3_aa: CSARPFAAGGLGVLFMTQYF
cdr3_nt: TGCAGTGCTAGGCCCTTTGCGGCGGGGGGGCTGGGGGTTTTATTTATGACCCAGTACTTC

clone_size: many
v_call: TRBV10-3
j_call: TRBJ2-1
d_call: NA
cdr3_aa: CAIRGLPNEQFF
cdr3_nt: TGTGCCATCAGGGGACTCCCCAATGAGCAGTTCTTC

clone_size: NA
v_call: TRBV27
j_call: TRBJ2-3
d_call: NA
cdr3_aa: CASSLSPPLVNTQYF
cdr3_nt: TGTGCCAGCAGTTTATCTCCTCCCCTAGTAAATACGCAGTATTTT

clone_size: NA
v_call: TRBV7-2
j_call: TRBJ1-2
d_call: NA
cdr3_aa: CASSLVRDTYGYTF
cdr3_nt: TGTGCCAGCAGCTTAGTTAGGGACACCTATGGCTACACCTTC

clone_size: few
v_call: TRBV20-1
j_call: TRBJ1-5
d_call: TRBD1
cdr3_aa: CSASTGDGNQPQHF
cdr3_nt: TGCAGTGCCTCGACAGGGGACGGCAATCAGCCCCAGCATTTT

clone_size: NA
v_call: TRBV2
j_call: TRBJ2-3
d_call: TRBD1
cdr3_aa: CASRDRVTDTQYF
cdr3_nt: TGTGCCAGCAGGGACAGGGTTACAGATACGCAGTATTTT

clone_size: NA
v_call: TRBV10-2
j_call: TRBJ2-5
d_call: NA
cdr3_aa: CASSQDRRETQYF
cdr3_nt: TGCGCCAGCAGCCAAGATAGGCGGGAGACCCAGTACTTC

clone_size: NA
v_call: TRBV19
j_call: TRBJ1-5
d_call: NA
cdr3_aa: CASSMGANQPQHF
cdr3_nt: TGTGCCAGTAGTATGGGGGCCAATCAGCCCCAGCATTTT

clone_size: many
v_call: TRBV19
j_call: TRBJ2-1
d_call: TRBD2
cdr3_aa: CASRPGLPSYNEQFF
cdr3_nt: TGTGCCAGTAGACCGGGACTACCTTCCTACAATGAGCAGTTCTTC

clone_size: many
v_call: TRBV19
j_call: TRBJ1-5
d_call: TRBD1
cdr3_aa: CASHPGQGDNQPQHF
cdr3_nt: TGTGCCAGTCACCCGGGACAGGGGGACAATCAGCCCCAGCATTTT

clone_size: NA
v_call: TRBV10-2
j_call: TRBJ2-7
d_call: NA
cdr3_aa: CASSPTRDYEQYF
cdr3_nt: TGCGCCAGCAGTCCTACGCGGGATTACGAGCAGTACTTC

clone_size: NA
v_call: TRBV2
j_call: TRBJ1-2
d_call: NA
cdr3_aa: CASSDYASYGYTF
cdr3_nt: TGTGCCAGCAGTGACTACGCCAGCTATGGCTACACCTTC

clone_size: NA
v_call: TRBV25-1
j_call: TRBJ2-7
d_call: TRBD1
cdr3_aa: CASSAVRTGAYEQYF
cdr3_nt: TGTGCCAGCAGTGCCGTCAGGACAGGGGCCTACGAGCAGTACTTC

clone_size: NA
v_call: TRBV29-1
j_call: TRBJ2-7
d_call: NA
cdr3_aa: CSVGTSSYEQYF
cdr3_nt: TGCAGCGTTGGCACAAGCTCCTACGAGCAGTACTTC

clone_size: NA
v_call: TRBV9
j_call: TRBJ2-1
d_call: TRBD2
cdr3_aa: CASSVAGGSNEQFF
cdr3_nt: TGTGCCAGCAGCGTAGCGGGGGGGAGCAATGAGCAGTTCTTC